This TCR beta chain stems from a study of PD-1 blockade in classical Hodgkin lymphoma. Study results and caveats: Before treatment, TCR diversity in newly diagnosed patients was reportedly lower than in healthy donors.

As concerns this clone: The antigen remains unidentified.

Trimming stripped 4 bases from V and 1 base from J, with 9 bases between. Per germline, CDR1 SGHNT and CDR2 YYREEE (reference sequence). The CDR3 sequence is 15 residues long. Exposure to brentuximab vedotin varied, and each patient had relapsed following autologous stem cell transplantation. Sequencing used immunoSEQ multiplex PCR; TCRdb keeps in-frame clones, though not all of them. The sample consists of around 24,000 clones, roughly 68% of them appearing once. Material: peripheral blood mononuclear cells (PBMCs), obtained before the second cycle of nivolumab. The clonotype was recovered from a human donor with classical Hodgkin lymphoma. The gene calls are TRBV5-4 and TRBJ2-6; possible D gene TRBD1, 5 bases. The CDR3 nucleotides read TGTGCCAGCAGCGTTGACAGTTCTGGGGCCAACGTCCTGACTTTC. This codes for CASSVDSSGANVLTF.